The entry that follows covers one T cell receptor beta chain sequence. What it binds is not known. Since a much larger clone is just one base distant, this may be a read error. Germline V gene data show CDR1 as SGHVS and CDR2 as FNYEAQ. The CDR3 is 16 amino acids. V lost 5 bases, J lost 2 bases, and 17 bases lay in between. The sample belongs to a study of T cell repertoires in cytomegalovirus infection. Overall study context: Public TCR beta signature analysis indicated the presence of both CMV infection and matching HLA type.

TCRdb reanalysed the reads using MiXCR and keeps one entry per CDR3 protein. The profile covers about 600,000 distinct CDR3 sequences, with 20% to 25% appearing a single time and 8% taken by the ten largest. Study-wide results and limits: People with CMV and the relevant HLA were identified by cumulative public TCR beta family frequency. The ex vivo response showed dominance by HLA-C-restricted CMV-specific TCR beta clonotypes.

The chain is built from TRBV7-6 and TRBJ2-3; possibly TRBD2 for D (5 bases). This clonotype was obtained from a human donor in good health (CMV status not recorded). Some clones in this sample may be carry-over from other donors' samples. The sequenced sample was CD8+ T cells from PBMCs. The CDR3 loop is CASSPRRRRDTDTQYF. CDR3 bases: TGTGCCAGCAGCCCCCGAAGAAGACGGGACACAGATACGCAGTATTTT.